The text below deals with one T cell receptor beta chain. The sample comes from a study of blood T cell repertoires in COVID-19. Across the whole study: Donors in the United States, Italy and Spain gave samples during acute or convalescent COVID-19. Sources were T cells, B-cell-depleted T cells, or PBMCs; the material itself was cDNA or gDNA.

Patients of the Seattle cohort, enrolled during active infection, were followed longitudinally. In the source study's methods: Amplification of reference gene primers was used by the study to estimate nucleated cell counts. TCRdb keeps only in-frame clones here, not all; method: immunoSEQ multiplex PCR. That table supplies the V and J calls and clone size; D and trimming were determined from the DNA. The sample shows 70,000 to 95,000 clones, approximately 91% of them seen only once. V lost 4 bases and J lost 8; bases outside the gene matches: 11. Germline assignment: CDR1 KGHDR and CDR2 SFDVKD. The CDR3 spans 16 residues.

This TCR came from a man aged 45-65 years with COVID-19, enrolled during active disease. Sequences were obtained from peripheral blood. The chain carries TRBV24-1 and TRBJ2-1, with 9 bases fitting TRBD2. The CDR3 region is CATSDPGGGRDYEQFF. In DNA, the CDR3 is TGTGCCACCAGTGACCCAGGCGGCGGGAGGGATTATGAGCAGTTCTTC.